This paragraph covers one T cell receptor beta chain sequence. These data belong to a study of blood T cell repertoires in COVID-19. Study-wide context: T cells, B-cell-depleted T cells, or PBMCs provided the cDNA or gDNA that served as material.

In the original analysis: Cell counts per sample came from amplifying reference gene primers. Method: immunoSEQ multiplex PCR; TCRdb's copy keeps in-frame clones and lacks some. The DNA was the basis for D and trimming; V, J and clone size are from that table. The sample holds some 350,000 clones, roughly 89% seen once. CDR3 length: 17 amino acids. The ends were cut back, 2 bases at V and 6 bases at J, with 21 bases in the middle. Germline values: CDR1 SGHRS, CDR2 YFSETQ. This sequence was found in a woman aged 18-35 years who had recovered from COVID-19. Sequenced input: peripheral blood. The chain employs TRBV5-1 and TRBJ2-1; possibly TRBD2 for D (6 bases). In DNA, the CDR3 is TGCGCCAGCAGCTTAATTCCCGGGATCCGGAGGGCCAATGAGCAGTTCTTC. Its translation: CASSLIPGIRRANEQFF. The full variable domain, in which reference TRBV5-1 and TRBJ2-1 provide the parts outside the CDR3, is KAGVTQTPRYLIKTRGQQVTLSCSPISGHRSVSWYQQTPGQGLQFLFEYFSETQRNKGNFPGRFSGRQFSNSRSEMNVSTLELGDSALYLCASSLIPGIRRANEQFFGPGTRLTVL.